This T cell receptor beta chain was sequenced during a study of shared clonotypes between healthy human individuals. With regard to this clone: Antigen: not known.

General study points: Among several donors, approximately 5% of naive CD4 clonotypes were found in common.

Method: immunoSEQ multiplex PCR; TCRdb's copy keeps in-frame clones and lacks some. The repertoire holds about a million clones, with around four fifths as singletons. The receptor was isolated from a man in his late teens or twenties in good health. The specimen sequenced was memory CD4+ T cells sorted from blood. Subset given: CD45RA-negative fraction.

The DNA for the CDR3 is TGTGCCAGCAGCGTGGACCCTTCAACAGGGGGCTTACTAAGCTCCTATAATTCACCCCTCCACTTT. This codes for CASSVDPSTGGLLSSYNSPLHF. This chain joins TRBV9 and TRBJ1-6; 9 positions match TRBD1. From germline, CDR1 is SGDLS and CDR2 YYNGEE. The CDR3 loop spans 22 amino acids. V lost 2 bases to trimming and J lost 0 bases; unmatched junction nucleotides: 18. Complete variable domain (other parts from reference TRBV9 and TRBJ1-6): DSGVTQTPKHLITATGQRVTLRCSPRSGDLSVYWYQQSLDQGLQFLIQYYNGEERAKGNILERFSAQQFPDLHSELNLSSLELGDSALYFCASSVDPSTGGLLSSYNSPLHFGNGTRLTVT.